Each of the 18 T cell receptor beta chains below was sequenced from the same sample in a study of blood T cells in healthy people across ages. PCR was performed a second time for about 6 to 12 cycles using a sample-barcoded 5' primer and a J-beta primer mix. TCRdb reprocessed the 5' RACE reads with MiXCR, giving one entry per CDR3 protein. The sample lists some 1.8 million distinct CDR3 sequences; approximately 39% were seen once. Material: blood. These receptors originate from a human donor in good health.

This clonotype was observed a handful of times. The chain joins TRBV5-6 to TRBJ1-1, with 9 bases fitting TRBD1. V gave up 4 bases and J gave up 0 bases; unmatched junction bases: 7. Germline V CDR1 and CDR2: SGHDT, YYEEEE. This CDR3 region has 16 residues. CDR3 DNA: TGTGCCAGCAGCCAAGGACAGGGGACTATGAACACTGAAGCTTTCTTT. Amino acids: CASSQGQGTMNTEAFF. The full variable domain, rest sourced from reference TRBV5-6 and TRBJ1-1, is DAGVTQSPTHLIKTRGQQVTLRCSPKSGHDTVSWYQQALGQGPQFIFQYYEEEERQRGNFPDRFSGHQFPNYSSELNVNALLLGDSALYLCASSQGQGTMNTEAFFGQGTRLTVV.

This clonotype was recorded only once. This clone may be a read error of a much larger clone one base away. The chain couples TRBV5-6 to TRBJ2-7, with D maybe TRBD1 (5 bases). Germline V gene data show CDR1 as SGHDT and CDR2 as YYEEEE. The CDR3 is 14 residues long. CDR3 DNA sequence: TGTGCCTGCAGCGCTGACGGACAATATTACCGCAAGTACTTC. Encoded protein: CACSADGQYYRKYF.

V gene TRBV7-3 combines with J gene TRBJ2-3; D gene uncertain. The CDR3 runs to 13 residues. V lost 3 bases, J lost 10 bases, and 14 bases lay in between. Germline V lookup: CDR1 SGHTA, CDR2 FQGTGA. The CDR3 bases are TGTGCCAGCAGCTTCGACCCGGACGGACCGCAGTATTTT. It codes for CASSFDPDGPQYF.

Note on this clonotype: This may be a read error, as it is one base from a much larger clone. The chain employs TRBV4-3 and TRBJ2-6, with D unclear. Germline lookup yields CDR1 LGHNA and CDR2 YSLEER. The CDR3 sequence is 16 residues long. Between the trimmed V and J ends, which lost 0 bases and 3 bases, there was a span of 9 bases. CDR3 amino acids: CASSQDSSNGANVLTF. The CDR3 nucleotides read TGCGCCAGCAGCCAAGATTCCTCTAATGGGGCCAACGTCCTGACTTTC.

The CDR3 sequence is CASRAGRVTEAFF. For the CDR3, the DNA is TGTGCCAGCAGGGCAGGGCGGGTCACTGAAGCTTTCTTT. The chain recombines TRBV6-5 with TRBJ1-1; D possibly corresponds to TRBD1 (5 bases). Between the trimmed V and J ends, which lost 6 bases and 4 bases, there was a span of 12 bases. From germline, CDR1 is MNHEY and CDR2 SVGAGI. This CDR3 has 13 residues.

In DNA form, the CDR3 reads TGTGCCAGCAGCCGAGAAGCTGGGACAGGGGTATCCTACGAGCAGTACTTC. Residues: CASSREAGTGVSYEQYF. This sequence joins TRBV5-5 and TRBJ2-5, with 10 bases identical to TRBD1. The assigned J gene may be wrong: the sequence end matches TRBJ2-7 better. CDR1 is SGHKS, CDR2 YYEKEE, per germline (reference sequence). This CDR3 spans 17 amino acids.

The genes are TRBV20-1 and TRBJ1-1, with TRBD1 as a possible D gene (5 bases). The CDR3 has 12 residues. Germline CDR1 DFQATT, CDR2 SNEGSKA (reference sequence). The germline V and J ends were trimmed by 6 bases and 7 bases, with 15 bases remaining between them. The CDR3 DNA follows: TGCAGTGCATCACCAGGGTTAATTGAAGCTTTCTTT. It specifies CSASPGLIEAFF.

The chain combines TRBV13 with TRBJ2-4, with TRBD2 as a possible D gene (7 bases). Between the trimmed V and J ends, which lost 5 bases and 6 bases, there was a span of 14 bases. The CDR3 is 14 amino acids. Per the germline V gene, CDR1 is PRHDT and CDR2 is FYEKMQ (reference sequence). The CDR3 nucleotides are TGTGCCAGCAGCCTATCGGGGGGCCCAAACATTCAGTACTTC. Translated: CASSLSGGPNIQYF.

The genes are TRBV4-1 and TRBJ1-6; D gene uncertain. V dropped 0 bases and J dropped 14 bases, with 14 bases sitting between them. Germline assignment: CDR1 MGHRA and CDR2 YSYEKL. The CDR3 contains 14 residues. CDR3 protein: CASSQDSGVRTLHF. Here the CDR3 DNA reads TGCGCCAGCAGCCAAGATTCTGGGGTCAGAACCCTCCACTTT.

A few counts support this clonotype. This chain joins TRBV10-3 and TRBJ1-1; D gene ambiguous. Germline V gene sequence: CDR1 ENHRY, CDR2 SYGVKD. V was trimmed by 4 bases and J by 4 bases, leaving 10 bases between them. The CDR3 is 13 amino acids. CDR3 DNA: TGTGCCATCAGTGTTGAGATTAGCACTGAAGCTTTCTTT. This sequence encodes CAISVEISTEAFF.

This chain connects TRBV6-6 to TRBJ1-2; no clear D. The V end lost 0 bases, the J end lost 6 bases, and 11 bases lay between the germline ends. Germline V lookup: CDR1 MNHNY, CDR2 SVGAGI (reference sequence). CDR3 length: 14 residues. For the CDR3, the DNA is TGTGCCAGCAGTTACTCAGATGAAATGGATGGCTACACCTTC. This translates into CASSYSDEMDGYTF.

V usage is TRBV3-1 and J usage is TRBJ2-6, with 7 bases lining up with TRBD1. The CDR3 extends over 18 amino acids. Germline V gene lookup returns CDR1 LGHDT and CDR2 YNNKEL (reference sequence). V trimming: 1 base; J trimming: 1 base; junction bases outside the gene matches: 7. The CDR3 sequence is CASSQGQGSESGANVLTF. In nucleotides, the CDR3 is TGTGCCAGCAGCCAAGGACAGGGCTCTGAATCTGGGGCCAACGTCCTGACTTTC.

This clonotype was counted between two and nine times. The gene calls are TRBV5-5 and TRBJ1-2; TRBD1 is a possible D gene (6 bases). The length of the CDR3 is 14 residues. Germline CDR1 reads SGHKS; CDR2 reads YYEKEE (reference sequence). Trimming removed 4 bases from V and 7 bases from J, with 17 bases in between. The CDR3 bases are TGTGCCAGCAGCACCTCTGGGGGGCTAGGTGGCTACACCTTC. Encoded protein: CASSTSGGLGGYTF.

This chain links TRBV20-1 with TRBJ2-1; possibly TRBD1 or TRBD2 for D (7 bases each). V was clipped by 5 bases and J by 4 bases, with 21 bases between them. CDR3 length equals 16 residues. CDR1 is DFQATT and CDR2 is SNEGSKA in the germline V gene (reference sequence). The CDR3 sequence: CSAAPRGAGGYNEQFF. DNA for the CDR3: TGCAGTGCTGCCCCCCGGGGGGCAGGGGGGTACAATGAGCAGTTCTTC.

The rearrangement uses TRBV12-3 or TRBV12-4 and TRBJ2-4; maybe TRBD2 (5 bases). The CDR3 sequence is 11 residues long. V lost 5 bases, J lost 15 bases, and 14 bases lay in between. This CDR3 reads CASSSRLTRYF. The CDR3 DNA is TGTGCCAGCAGTAGTCGACTAACGAGGTACTTC.

The genes are TRBV20-1 and TRBJ2-5; 12 bases agree with TRBD2. This CDR3 is 15 amino acids long. V lost 1 base and J lost 4; bases outside the gene matches: 4. CDR1 DFQATT and CDR2 SNEGSKA come from the germline V gene (reference sequence). CDR3 region: CSARAPSGGAETQYF. For the CDR3, the DNA is TGCAGTGCTAGAGCCCCTAGCGGGGGGGCAGAGACCCAGTACTTC.

This clonotype showed up just a few times. This chain connects TRBV29-1 to TRBJ1-2; D is unclear. The CDR3 is 12 residues long. V lost 0 bases, J lost 6 bases, and 8 bases lay in between. Germline V gene sequence: CDR1 SQVTM, CDR2 ANQGSEA. CDR3 region: CSVEDKFNGYTF. CDR3 coding DNA: TGCAGCGTTGAAGATAAGTTCAATGGCTACACCTTC.

The J gene is TRBJ1-2, the V gene TRBV20-1, with D maybe TRBD1 (5 bases). The V gene's germline CDR1 is DFQATT and CDR2 SNEGSKA (reference sequence). This CDR3 is 13 amino acids long. V lost 3 bases and J 8 bases, leaving 16 bases between the germline ends. This CDR3 is CSASQSGGYGYTF. The CDR3 DNA reads TGCAGTGCTAGTCAGAGTGGGGGGTACGGCTACACCTTC.